This TCR beta chain derives from a study of blood T cell repertoires in COVID-19. Looking at the study overall: COVID-19 samples from acute and convalescent phases originated in the United States, Italy and Spain.

There are 14 residues in the CDR3. Trimming at V came to 6 bases and at J to 6 bases, leaving 4 bases not matched to a gene. Looked up from germline, CDR1 is MNHEY and CDR2 is SMNVEV (reference sequence). Seattle-derived patients entered the study during active infection and were followed longitudinally. Per the study methods: The authors estimated nucleated cell counts from reference gene primer amplification. The protocol was immunoSEQ multiplex PCR, while the TCRdb copy is restricted to in-frame clones and leaves out a portion. Clone size and V and J calls were adopted from that table, with D and trimming inferred from the DNA. The sample records approximately 300,000 clones, approximately 83% being singletons.

The sequenced sample consisted of peripheral blood. The chain carries TRBV27 and TRBJ1-6; 8 bases line up with TRBD1. This sequence was found in a person in their 70s with COVID-19, enrolled during active disease. The CDR3 spells CASSSTGVNSPLHF. CDR3 bases: TGTGCCAGCAGCTCGACAGGGGTTAATTCACCCCTCCACTTT.